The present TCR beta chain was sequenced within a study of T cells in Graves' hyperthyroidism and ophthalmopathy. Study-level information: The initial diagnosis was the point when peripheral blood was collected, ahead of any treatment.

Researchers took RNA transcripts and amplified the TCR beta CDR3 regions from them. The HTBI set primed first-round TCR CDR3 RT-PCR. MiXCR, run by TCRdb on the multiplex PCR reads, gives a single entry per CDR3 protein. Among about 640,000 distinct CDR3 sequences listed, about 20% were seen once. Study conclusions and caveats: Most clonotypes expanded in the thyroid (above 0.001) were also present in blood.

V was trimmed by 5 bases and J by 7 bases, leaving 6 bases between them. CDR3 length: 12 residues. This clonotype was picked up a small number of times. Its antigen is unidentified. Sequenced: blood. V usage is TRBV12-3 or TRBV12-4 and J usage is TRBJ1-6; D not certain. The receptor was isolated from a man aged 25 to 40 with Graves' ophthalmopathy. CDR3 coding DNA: TGTGCCAGCAGTGTTGGGAATTCACCCCTCCACTTT. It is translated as CASSVGNSPLHF.